This T cell receptor beta chain came from a study of T cell repertoires in cytomegalovirus infection. Looking at the study overall: Researchers turned to recently identified HLA-C-restricted CMV epitopes as well as well-studied HLA-B-restricted ones. A matching HLA type, together with CMV infection, was signaled by public TCR beta signatures. Findings and caveats of the study: Summed frequency of public TCR beta families distinguished CMV carriers with the relevant HLA. The ex vivo response was dominated by HLA-C-restricted CMV-specific TCR beta clonotypes.

This clonotype turned up a few times. Its specificity is unknown. V lost 7 bases to trimming and J lost 7 bases, with 7 bases between them. CDR3 size: 11 residues. The germline CDR1 and CDR2 sequences are MGHDK and SYGVNS. TCRdb reanalysed the reads using MiXCR and keeps one entry per CDR3 protein. The table includes about 920,000 distinct CDR3 sequences, approximately 31% detected once. This sequence joins TRBV25-1 and TRBJ2-2; D may be TRBD1 (5 bases). The clonotype was recovered from a human donor in good health (CMV status not recorded). Some clones in this sample may be carry-over from other donors' samples. The sample here was cultured CD8+ T cells from PBMCs, taken from culture after CMV antigen stimulation. The chain's CDR3 is CASKGNGELFF. The DNA of the CDR3 is TGTGCCAGCAAGGGGAACGGGGAGCTGTTTTTT.